The clone carrying this TCR beta chain was detected ten times or more. The data were obtained in a study of blood T cell repertoires in COVID-19. Whole-study context: Material from acute and convalescent COVID-19 was sourced from the United States, Italy and Spain. The cDNA or gDNA used as material had been derived from T cells, B-cell-depleted T cells, or PBMCs.

Sequencing used immunoSEQ multiplex PCR; TCRdb keeps in-frame clones, though not all of them. The table shows approximately 140,000 clones, with less than 90% occurring only once. V shed 2 bases and J shed 2 bases, with 10 bases lying between them. Germline V lookup: CDR1 LNHDA, CDR2 SQIVND (reference sequence). The CDR3 sequence is 15 residues long. This chain links TRBV19 with TRBJ1-3; D gene unclear. This clonotype originated in a man in his 60s with acute or convalescent COVID-19. The sample consisted of peripheral blood. CDR3: CASSISWEPGNTIYF. CDR3 nucleotide sequence: TGTGCCAGTAGTATAAGCTGGGAGCCTGGAAACACCATATATTTT.